Listed below are T cell receptor beta chains from one sample, sequenced in a study of blood T cell repertoires in COVID-19. Clones were read by immunoSEQ multiplex PCR, and TCRdb kept only the in-frame ones, dropping some. The sample contains about 44,000 clones, about 87% of which appear only once. Sequencing was done on a sample of peripheral blood. These receptors were collected from a middle-aged woman with acute or convalescent COVID-19. Each CDR3 is given with its conserved first and last residue. A D gene is named only where the DNA matches it firmly. Expanded clones get a size class; other rows say once, few or many, or leave the size out.

d_call: TRBD1; clone_size: few; j_call: TRBJ1-2; v_call: TRBV27; cdr3_aa: CASSPQTGGNGYTF; cdr3_nt: TGTGCCAGCAGTCCCCAGACAGGGGGCAATGGCTACACCTTC
d_call: TRBD2; clone_size: -; j_call: TRBJ2-3; v_call: TRBV6-2/TRBV6-3; cdr3_aa: CASSYSLAGGPDTQYF; cdr3_nt: TGTGCCAGCAGTTACTCTCTAGCGGGGGGGCCAGATACGCAGTATTTT
d_call: TRBD2; clone_size: few; j_call: TRBJ2-3; v_call: TRBV24-1; cdr3_aa: CATSDPGLAGANGDTQYF; cdr3_nt: TGTGCCACCAGTGACCCGGGACTAGCGGGGGCTAACGGAGATACGCAGTATTTT
d_call: TRBD1; clone_size: -; j_call: TRBJ1-1; v_call: TRBV4-2; cdr3_aa: CASSAGEGQGNTEAFF; cdr3_nt: TGTGCCAGCAGCGCAGGCGAGGGACAGGGGAACACTGAAGCTTTCTTT
d_call: TRBD1; clone_size: -; j_call: TRBJ1-1; v_call: TRBV28; cdr3_aa: CASSSDRAAGNTEAFF; cdr3_nt: TGTGCCAGCAGTTCCGACAGGGCTGCTGGGAACACTGAAGCTTTCTTT
d_call: -; clone_size: -; j_call: TRBJ1-4; v_call: TRBV7-8; cdr3_aa: CASSLFGRATNEKLFF; cdr3_nt: TGTGCCAGCAGCTTATTTGGGAGGGCAACTAATGAAAAACTGTTTTTT
d_call: TRBD1; clone_size: few; j_call: TRBJ1-3; v_call: TRBV7-9; cdr3_aa: CASSPKTGGHGNTIYF; cdr3_nt: TGTGCCAGCAGCCCCAAAACAGGGGGTCACGGAAACACCATATATTTT
d_call: -; clone_size: -; j_call: TRBJ1-6; v_call: TRBV18; cdr3_aa: CASSPASGDRGNSPLHF; cdr3_nt: TGTGCCAGCTCACCCGCTAGCGGAGATCGGGGTAATTCACCCCTCCACTTT
d_call: -; clone_size: -; j_call: TRBJ2-1; v_call: TRBV7-9; cdr3_aa: CASSLAGVYNEQFF; cdr3_nt: TGTGCCAGCAGCTTAGCCGGAGTCTACAATGAGCAGTTCTTC
d_call: -; clone_size: once; j_call: TRBJ2-1; v_call: TRBV28; cdr3_aa: CASSLRNEQFF; cdr3_nt: TGTGCCAGCAGTTTGCGCAATGAGCAGTTCTTC
d_call: -; clone_size: -; j_call: TRBJ1-5; v_call: TRBV6-2/TRBV6-3; cdr3_aa: CASSYLGVGQPQHF; cdr3_nt: TGTGCCAGCAGTTACTTAGGGGTTGGGCAGCCCCAGCATTTT
d_call: -; clone_size: -; j_call: TRBJ1-3; v_call: TRBV5-1; cdr3_aa: CASSLAGSGNTIYF; cdr3_nt: TGCGCCAGCAGCTTGGCTGGTAGTGGAAACACCATATATTTT
d_call: -; clone_size: -; j_call: TRBJ1-2; v_call: TRBV6-7; cdr3_aa: CASIQLGRGYGYTF; cdr3_nt: TGTGCCAGCATCCAGCTAGGTCGGGGCTATGGCTACACCTTC
d_call: -; clone_size: -; j_call: TRBJ2-1; v_call: TRBV29-1; cdr3_aa: CSVTPLQGFINEQFF; cdr3_nt: TGCAGCGTTACCCCTCTACAGGGATTTATCAATGAGCAGTTCTTC
d_call: -; clone_size: -; j_call: TRBJ2-1; v_call: TRBV24-1; cdr3_aa: CATSDSSVRALNEQFF; cdr3_nt: TGTGCCACCAGTGATAGTTCAGTGAGGGCGCTAAATGAGCAGTTCTTC
d_call: -; clone_size: -; j_call: TRBJ1-3; v_call: TRBV24-1; cdr3_aa: CATSPAGGGNTIYF; cdr3_nt: TGTGCCACCAGTCCCGCGGGGGGCGGAAACACCATATATTTT
d_call: TRBD1; clone_size: -; j_call: TRBJ1-4; v_call: TRBV19; cdr3_aa: CAVGDRAFATNEKLFF; cdr3_nt: TGTGCAGTGGGGGACAGGGCGTTTGCAACTAATGAAAAACTGTTTTTT
d_call: TRBD1; clone_size: -; j_call: TRBJ1-5; v_call: TRBV27; cdr3_aa: CASRTGGQPQHF; cdr3_nt: TGTGCCAGCAGGACAGGGGGGCAGCCCCAGCATTTT
d_call: -; clone_size: -; j_call: TRBJ1-3; v_call: TRBV7-3; cdr3_aa: CASSFGGGSSGNTIYF; cdr3_nt: TGTGCCAGCAGCTTTGGTGGGGGGAGCTCTGGAAACACCATATATTTT
d_call: -; clone_size: -; j_call: TRBJ2-1; v_call: TRBV11-1; cdr3_aa: CASSPDFDSYNEQFF; cdr3_nt: TGTGCCAGCAGCCCCGACTTCGACTCCTACAATGAGCAGTTCTTC
d_call: TRBD1; clone_size: -; j_call: TRBJ1-6; v_call: TRBV2; cdr3_aa: CASSGQADNSPLHF; cdr3_nt: TGTGCCAGCAGCGGACAGGCCGATAATTCACCCCTCCACTTT
d_call: -; clone_size: -; j_call: TRBJ1-2; v_call: TRBV6-5; cdr3_aa: CASNSGVEGSYGYTF; cdr3_nt: TGTGCCAGCAATTCAGGGGTCGAGGGGAGCTATGGCTACACCTTC
d_call: TRBD1; clone_size: -; j_call: TRBJ1-6; v_call: TRBV28; cdr3_aa: CASSLWRTGVGNSPLHF; cdr3_nt: TGTGCCAGCAGTTTATGGCGCACAGGGGTGGGGAATTCACCCCTCCACTTT